Listed below are T cell receptor beta chains from one sample, sequenced in a study of early stage breast cancer tumors. Profiled with immunoSEQ multiplex PCR; TCRdb holds only in-frame clones, not every one. The sample lists around 78,000 clones; more than 60% were seen once. The specimen was blood. These receptors were obtained from a person between 60 and 69 years old with breast cancer. Both conserved end residues are part of each CDR3. The D gene is left open where the match is weak. Clone size is shown for a subset of rows, as once, few, many or a class of expanded clone.

v_call	clone_size	j_call	d_call	cdr3_nt	cdr3_aa
TRBV5-1	NA	TRBJ2-2	TRBD2	TGCGCCAGCAGCTTGGGTGCGGGGGAGAACACCGGGGAGCTGTTTTTT	CASSLGAGENTGELFF
TRBV28	NA	TRBJ2-1	TRBD2	TGTGCCAGCAGTCTACCGGGGGGGTTATATGAGCAGTTCTTC	CASSLPGGLYEQFF
TRBV10-2	NA	TRBJ2-1	NA	TGCGCCAGCAAAAGAGGGGGATCCTACAATGAGCAGTTCTTC	CASKRGGSYNEQFF
TRBV28	NA	TRBJ1-5	TRBD1	TGTGCCAGCAGTTTTTCGGGCAGGGGGAATAATCAGCCCCAGCATTTT	CASSFSGRGNNQPQHF
TRBV7-9	few	TRBJ1-6	TRBD1	TGTGCCAGCATCGGGACAGGGCCTAATTCACCCCTCCACTTT	CASIGTGPNSPLHF
TRBV18	NA	TRBJ2-1	TRBD2	TGTGCCAGCTCAAGGGGGACTAGCGGGATCGTCAGTGAGCAGTTCTTC	CASSRGTSGIVSEQFF
TRBV7-6	once	TRBJ2-2	TRBD1	TGTGCCAGCAGCCCCCGATTAGGACAGGGGATGCCCGGGGAGCTGTTTTTT	CASSPRLGQGMPGELFF
TRBV29-1	NA	TRBJ2-5	TRBD2	TGCAGCGTTAGGGGACTAGCGGGGGCTCGGGGGACCCAGTACTTC	CSVRGLAGARGTQYF
TRBV6-5	NA	TRBJ2-2	TRBD2	TGTGCCAGCAGTTACGGCGGCGGGAGCCCCGGGGAGCTGTTTTTT	CASSYGGGSPGELFF
TRBV7-8	NA	TRBJ1-2	TRBD1	TGTGCCAGCAGCCTAAATGCCTTCCGGGGACAGCTTAACTATGGCTACACCTTC	CASSLNAFRGQLNYGYTF
TRBV5-1	NA	TRBJ1-4	NA	TGCGCCAGCAGCGAGAGGTTGACGTCCGGTAATGAAAAACTGTTTTTT	CASSERLTSGNEKLFF
TRBV6-1	NA	TRBJ1-1	NA	TGTGCCAGCAGTGAAGGGAGGACTTCGAACACTGAAGCTTTCTTT	CASSEGRTSNTEAFF
TRBV6-5	once	TRBJ1-5	NA	TGTGCCAGCATGGGGTTTGGAAGCAATCAGCCCCAGCATTTT	CASMGFGSNQPQHF
TRBV6-5	NA	TRBJ1-5	NA	TGTGCCAGCAGTTACGGCGGCCCGGATAGGCAGCCCCAGCATTTT	CASSYGGPDRQPQHF
TRBV10-3	few	TRBJ1-3	TRBD1	TGTGCCACTACAGGGGTTGGAAACACCATATATTTT	CATTGVGNTIYF
TRBV4-2	NA	TRBJ2-2	TRBD2	TGTGCCAGCAGCGATAAGCGGGGAGCGAACACCGGGGAGCTGTTTTTT	CASSDKRGANTGELFF
TRBV18	NA	TRBJ1-1	NA	TGTGCCAGCTCACCCTACAGGGAGAACACTGAAGCTTTCTTT	CASSPYRENTEAFF
TRBV21-1	NA	TRBJ2-1	NA	TGTGCCAGCTCCGGTTTAGCCGTTTGGGAGCAGTTCTTC	CASSGLAVWEQFF
TRBV9	NA	TRBJ1-1	NA	TGTGCCAGCAGCGCCTCTGTTACCGGGTCCGAAGCTTTCTTT	CASSASVTGSEAFF
TRBV7-2	NA	TRBJ2-7	NA	TGTGCCAGCAGCCTTTGGTCCCGACCAGGCGAGCAGTACTTC	CASSLWSRPGEQYF
TRBV5-6	NA	TRBJ1-2	NA	TGTGCCAGCAGCCCACGGGGGGCGGCGGGGGATCTATATGGCTACACCTTC	CASSPRGAAGDLYGYTF
TRBV4-1	NA	TRBJ1-1	NA	TGCGCCAGCAGCCAAGATCAGGATTTGCGACAGACGAACACTGAAGCTTTCTTT	CASSQDQDLRQTNTEAFF
TRBV9	once	TRBJ2-3	TRBD1	TGTGCCAGCAGCGAGGGGGCTAGGACAGATACGCAGTATTTT	CASSEGARTDTQYF
TRBV10-3	NA	TRBJ1-3	NA	TGTGCCATCAGTGAAGTAGGGTACTCTGGAAACACCATATATTTT	CAISEVGYSGNTIYF
TRBV18	few	TRBJ1-5	NA	TGTGCCAGCTCACCTACTCCCCCGCAGGGCAATCAGCCCCAGCATTTT	CASSPTPPQGNQPQHF
TRBV9	once	TRBJ2-1	TRBD2	TGTGCCAGCAGCGTTAGCGGGTCCTACAATGAGCAGTTCTTC	CASSVSGSYNEQFF
TRBV18	NA	TRBJ1-1	NA	TGTGCCAGCTCACCATTCGTAGGGCGCGGGATGAACACTGAAGCTTTCTTT	CASSPFVGRGMNTEAFF
TRBV5-5	NA	TRBJ2-7	TRBD2	TGTGCCAGCAGCTTGGAGGCTAGCGGCCTCCAGTACTTC	CASSLEASGLQYF
TRBV10-3	NA	TRBJ2-2	TRBD2	TGTGCCACTCGGACTAGCGGGGGCCCCTCGAACACCGGGGAGCTGTTTTTT	CATRTSGGPSNTGELFF
TRBV15	NA	TRBJ1-1	NA	TGTGCCACCAGCGGCACATCGTCGGGCGCTGAAGCTTTCTTT	CATSGTSSGAEAFF
TRBV7-6	NA	TRBJ2-7	NA	TGTGCCAGCGACGCAGGCTACGAGCAGTACTTC	CASDAGYEQYF
TRBV6-1	NA	TRBJ2-7	NA	TGTGCCAGCAGTGAAACGGATCCAACGTGGGGGCAGTACTTC	CASSETDPTWGQYF
TRBV10-2	NA	TRBJ2-1	TRBD2	TGCGCCAGCAGTGACCCCGGGACTAGCGGGGCGAATGAGCAGTTCTTC	CASSDPGTSGANEQFF
TRBV30	NA	TRBJ1-5	NA	TGTGCCCTAGGGGTAGGGGTTGAACAGCCCCAGCATTTT	CALGVGVEQPQHF
TRBV28	NA	TRBJ1-3	NA	TGTGCCAGCAGTTTCCCCCGGGACCGAGGAAACACCATATATTTT	CASSFPRDRGNTIYF
TRBV6-5	NA	TRBJ2-7	NA	TGTGCCAGCAGCCCCTGGAGGGGCGAGCAGTACTTC	CASSPWRGEQYF
TRBV11-1	once	TRBJ2-1	TRBD1	TGTGCCAGCAGCCCGGGACAGGGATCCTACAATGAGCAGTTCTTC	CASSPGQGSYNEQFF
TRBV5-4	NA	TRBJ2-5	TRBD2	TGTGCCAGCAGCTTGCGAGCGGGGGGGGTAGAGACCCAGTACTTC	CASSLRAGGVETQYF
TRBV11-2	once	TRBJ2-5	NA	TGTGCCAGCAGCGTAGGGGACCAAGAGACCCAGTACTTC	CASSVGDQETQYF
TRBV28	NA	TRBJ1-2	NA	TGTGCCAGCAGTTCCGGGGGGCAAATCTCTGGCTACACCTTC	CASSSGGQISGYTF
TRBV25-1	NA	TRBJ2-1	TRBD2	TGTGCCAGCAGCCCCCGGAGCGGGGAGTACAATGAGCAGTTCTTC	CASSPRSGEYNEQFF
TRBV19	few	TRBJ2-5	TRBD2	TGTGCCAGTAGTCCCGGGGGGGAAGAGACCCAGTACTTC	CASSPGGEETQYF
TRBV5-6	NA	TRBJ1-3	NA	TGTGCCAGCAGCTCCCCGACAGCCTCTGGAAACACCATATATTTT	CASSSPTASGNTIYF
TRBV18	NA	TRBJ1-2	NA	TGTGCCAGCTCACCTCAATTTGCTACCAGCACGATCTATGGCTACACCTTC	CASSPQFATSTIYGYTF
TRBV10-3	once	TRBJ2-1	TRBD1	TGTGCCATCAGTGTCCGGACAGGGGATTACAATGAGCAGTTCTTC	CAISVRTGDYNEQFF
TRBV30	NA	TRBJ2-5	NA	TGTGCCTGGAACCTGGGCCAAGAGACCCAGTACTTC	CAWNLGQETQYF
TRBV4-2	NA	TRBJ2-5	NA	TGTGCCAGCAACAAAGGAGCCGCCACAGGTTCGGCTCATCAAAAGACCCAGTACTTC	CASNKGAATGSAHQKTQYF
TRBV28	NA	TRBJ2-7	NA	TGTGCCAGCAGGGACGCAGGAGTCTCCTACGAGCAGTACTTC	CASRDAGVSYEQYF